This TCR beta chain was documented in a study of cytomegalovirus exposure and HLA in healthy donors. For the study at large: An early data release held approximately 85 million unique TCRs from HLA-typed donors. Broader study findings: Whilst most TCR sequences proved rare, a subset of public TCRs occurred across many donors. Solely CMV serostatus was available to characterize immune exposure. V- and J-gene trimming in TCR beta was tied to a missense DCLRE1C variant by an analysis performed later.

V lost 4 bases and J lost 5; bases outside the gene matches: 5. This CDR3 is built from 14 residues. Per the germline V gene, CDR1 is LNHDA and CDR2 is SQIVND (reference sequence). A multiplex PCR was run with 60 Vbeta primers and 13 Jbeta primers. Measured with immunoSEQ multiplex PCR; TCRdb has only the in-frame clones, and not every one. The table has roughly 190,000 clones, around 80% seen once. Details on this clone: The antigen remains undetermined.

Sequencing was performed on PBMCs. This sequence originates from a young man in good health and CMV-seronegative. The V gene is TRBV19, the J gene TRBJ1-5, with 7 bases aligning to TRBD1. The CDR3 DNA is TGTGCCAGTAGTAACAGGGGATGGGATCAGCCCCAGCATTTT. Its translation is CASSNRGWDQPQHF.